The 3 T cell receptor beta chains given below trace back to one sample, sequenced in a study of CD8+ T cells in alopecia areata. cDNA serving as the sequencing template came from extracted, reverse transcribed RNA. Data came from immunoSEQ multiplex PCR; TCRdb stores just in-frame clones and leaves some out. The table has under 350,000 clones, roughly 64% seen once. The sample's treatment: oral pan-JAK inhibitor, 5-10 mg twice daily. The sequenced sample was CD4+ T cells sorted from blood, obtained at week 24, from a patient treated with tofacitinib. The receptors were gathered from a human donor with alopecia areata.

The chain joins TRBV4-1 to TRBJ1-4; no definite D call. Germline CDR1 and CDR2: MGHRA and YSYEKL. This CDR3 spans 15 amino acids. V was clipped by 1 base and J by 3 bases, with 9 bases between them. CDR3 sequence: CASSQGPRPNEKLFF. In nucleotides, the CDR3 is TGCGCCAGCAGCCAAGGGCCTCGACCTAATGAAAAACTGTTTTTT.

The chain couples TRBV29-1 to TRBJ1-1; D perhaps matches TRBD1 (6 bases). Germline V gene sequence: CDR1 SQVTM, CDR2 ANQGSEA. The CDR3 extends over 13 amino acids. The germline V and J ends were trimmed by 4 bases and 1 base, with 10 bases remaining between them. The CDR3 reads CSVAYRANTEAFF. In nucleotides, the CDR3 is TGCAGCGTTGCTTACAGGGCGAACACTGAAGCTTTCTTT. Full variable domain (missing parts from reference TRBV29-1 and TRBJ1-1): SAVISQKPSRDICQRGTSLTIQCQVDSQVTMMFWYRQQPGQSLTLIATANQGSEATYESGFVIDKFPISRPNLTFSTLTVSNMSPEDSSIYLCSVAYRANTEAFFGQGTRLTVV.

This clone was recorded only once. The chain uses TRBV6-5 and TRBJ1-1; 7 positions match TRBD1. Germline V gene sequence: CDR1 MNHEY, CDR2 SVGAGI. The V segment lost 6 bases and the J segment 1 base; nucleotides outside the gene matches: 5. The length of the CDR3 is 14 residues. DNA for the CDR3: TGTGCCAGCAGGGAGGGACAGACGAACACTGAAGCTTTCTTT. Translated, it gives CASREGQTNTEAFF.